This T cell receptor (beta chain) comes out of a study of cytomegalovirus exposure and HLA in healthy donors. Whole-study results and caveats: Reports credit the classifier with highly specific, highly sensitive diagnosis of cytomegalovirus status. For most TCR sequences rarity was the rule, although some public TCRs occurred in many donors. In the 95 to 150 validation repertoires, a later analysis found that first-cohort TCR clusters tended to co-occur.

Sequencing was performed with immunoSEQ multiplex PCR; in TCRdb, only in-frame clones are kept and a portion is missing. This table holds around 190,000 clones, roughly 77% found once. Concerning this clone itself: Its antigen is as yet unknown.

Germline CDR1 and CDR2: MNHNY and SVGAGI (reference sequence). This CDR3 has 14 residues. Trimming removed 5 bases from V and 2 bases from J, with 12 bases in between. The receptor was isolated from a woman in her 30s in good health and CMV-seronegative. The sample was PBMCs. V is TRBV6-6 and J is TRBJ1-2; tentative D call: TRBD1 (6 bases). The CDR3 reads CASSKSTGNYGYTF. DNA for the CDR3: TGTGCCAGCAGTAAATCGACAGGAAACTATGGCTACACCTTC.